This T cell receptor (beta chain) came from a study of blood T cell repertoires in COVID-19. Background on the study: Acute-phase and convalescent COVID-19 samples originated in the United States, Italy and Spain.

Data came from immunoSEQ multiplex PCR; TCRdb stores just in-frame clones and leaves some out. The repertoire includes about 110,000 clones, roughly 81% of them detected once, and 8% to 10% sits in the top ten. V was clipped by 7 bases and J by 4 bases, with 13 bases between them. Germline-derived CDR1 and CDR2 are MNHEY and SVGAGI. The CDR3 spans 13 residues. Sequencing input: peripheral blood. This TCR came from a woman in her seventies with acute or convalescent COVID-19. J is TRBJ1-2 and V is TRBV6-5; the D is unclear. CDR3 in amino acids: CASIPVSGYGYTF. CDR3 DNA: TGTGCCAGCATCCCGGTTTCGGGCTATGGCTACACCTTC.